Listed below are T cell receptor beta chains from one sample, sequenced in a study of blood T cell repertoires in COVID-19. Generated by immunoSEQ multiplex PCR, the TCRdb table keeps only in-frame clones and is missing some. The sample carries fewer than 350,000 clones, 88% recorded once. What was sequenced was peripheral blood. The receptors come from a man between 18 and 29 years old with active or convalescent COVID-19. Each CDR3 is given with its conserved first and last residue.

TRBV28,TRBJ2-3,CASSFRRAGAQKGTQYF
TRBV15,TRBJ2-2,CATLGADTGELFF
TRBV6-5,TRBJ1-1,CASSYLQGVAEAFF
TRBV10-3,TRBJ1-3,CAISEARSSGNTIYF
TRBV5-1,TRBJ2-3,CASSRGQGTDTQYF
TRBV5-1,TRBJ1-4,CASSLVPENLRGKLFF
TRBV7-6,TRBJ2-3,CASSGVGLSGTDTQYF
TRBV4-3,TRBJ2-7,CASSQDRERGVKYEQYF
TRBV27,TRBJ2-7,CASSVLGREQYF
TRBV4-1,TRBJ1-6,CASSQPFGVTSSPLHF
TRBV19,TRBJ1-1,CASRHQGPTEAFF
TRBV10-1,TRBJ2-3,CASSGDMGRVVDTQYF
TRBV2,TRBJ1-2,CASRLVDAAINYGYTF
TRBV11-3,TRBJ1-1,CASSSGQAKAFF
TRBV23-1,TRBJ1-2,CASSPPPGTGNYGYTF
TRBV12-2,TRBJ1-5,CASRLNGHQPQHF
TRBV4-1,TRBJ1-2,CASSRTGLESGYTF
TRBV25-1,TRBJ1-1,CASSENNEAFF
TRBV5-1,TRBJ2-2,CASSLLQGPTGELFF
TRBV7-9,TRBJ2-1,CASSSLDRTNEQFF
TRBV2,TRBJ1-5,CASSEEQGADQPQHF
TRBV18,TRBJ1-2,CASSPASNYGYTF
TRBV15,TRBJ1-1,CATSRFGSDSVSSPEAFF
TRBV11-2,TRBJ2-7,CASSVRGGQQYF
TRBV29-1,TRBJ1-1,CSVEVSDTEAFF
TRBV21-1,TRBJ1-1,CAKKGQMNTEAFF
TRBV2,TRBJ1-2,CASRGDRGSGGYTF
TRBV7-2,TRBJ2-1,CASSLGLSSYNEQFF
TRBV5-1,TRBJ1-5,CASSLDGGRADQPQHF
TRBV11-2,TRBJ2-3,CASSRLAGGSDTQYF
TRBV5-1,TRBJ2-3,CASSLPTRTDTQYF
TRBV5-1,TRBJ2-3,CASSSLGQGTDTQYF
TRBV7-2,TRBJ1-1,CASSYEWGAEAFF
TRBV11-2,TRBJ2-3,CASSPTRGITDTQYF
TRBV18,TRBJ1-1,CASSQRQDHTEAFF
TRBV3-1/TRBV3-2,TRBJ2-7,CASSQGVVSVQYF
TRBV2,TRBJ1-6,CASSETDLSPLHF
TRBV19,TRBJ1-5,CAIRPREWRNQPQHF
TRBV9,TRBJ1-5,CASSVGGRSNQPQHF
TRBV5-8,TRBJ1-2,CASSLSVRYGYTF
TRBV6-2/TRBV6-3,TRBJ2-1,CASSLLGGGANEQFF
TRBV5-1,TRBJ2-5,CASSLGTGGAKTQYF
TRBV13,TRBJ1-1,CASSSRYRERNTEAFF
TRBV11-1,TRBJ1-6,CASSLGGVYNSPLHF
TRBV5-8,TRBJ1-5,CASSAGTGETQPQHF
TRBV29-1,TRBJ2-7,CSVAGRAYEQYF
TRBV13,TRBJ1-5,CASSFTGGVFGNQPQHF
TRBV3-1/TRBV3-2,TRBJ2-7,CASSFTGSEQYF
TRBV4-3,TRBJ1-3,CASSQELQTGGNTIYF
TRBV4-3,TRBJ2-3,CASSQGGARITDTQYF
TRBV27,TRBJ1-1,CASRGTGTEAFF
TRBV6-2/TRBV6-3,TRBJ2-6,CASSRALLLSGANVLTF
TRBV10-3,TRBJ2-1,CAIRSGAMGIYNEQFF
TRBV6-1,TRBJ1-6,CASSEVKGWNSTPLHF
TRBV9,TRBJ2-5,CASSVGSSGGASETQYF
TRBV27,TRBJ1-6,CASSATPDYNSPLHF
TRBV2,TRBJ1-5,CASTPDSRSNQPQHF